These 18 T cell receptor beta chains came from one sample sequenced in a study of blood T cell repertoires in COVID-19. Libraries were prepared by immunoSEQ multiplex PCR; TCRdb keeps only in-frame clonotypes and omits some of them. Seen here are approximately 300,000 clones, around nine tenths observed once, and the top ten hold more than 6%. Sequencing used peripheral blood. These receptors all come from a woman aged 25 to 39 with COVID-19, enrolled during active disease.

The V gene is TRBV5-4, the J gene TRBJ2-1; 9 nucleotides line up with TRBD2. With 4 bases clipped from V and 3 bases from J, the junction kept 5 bases outside the gene matches. There are 15 residues in the CDR3. Germline V gene lookup returns CDR1 SGHNT and CDR2 YYREEE (reference sequence). The CDR3 sequence: CASSLTSGVYNEQFF. CDR3 sequence (DNA): TGTGCCAGCAGCCTGACTAGCGGAGTCTACAATGAGCAGTTCTTC.

This chain joins TRBV7-9 and TRBJ2-1, with D maybe TRBD2 (7 bases). V lost 5 bases and J 3 bases, leaving 17 bases between the germline ends. Germline lookup yields CDR1 SEHNR and CDR2 FQNEAQ (reference sequence). The CDR3 extends over 16 amino acids. The CDR3 loop is CASSPRGGAVYNEQFF. The CDR3 nucleotides are TGTGCCAGCAGCCCGAGGGGGGGAGCGGTCTACAATGAGCAGTTCTTC.

Concerning this clone itself: Other DNA variants within this sample encode the same CDR3. The chain carries TRBV10-3 and TRBJ1-1; the match to TRBD1 covers 7 bases. Germline V gene sequence: CDR1 ENHRY, CDR2 SYGVKD. The J segment lost 1 base and the V segment lost 2 bases, leaving 1 base of the junction unmatched. The CDR3 extends over 14 amino acids. The CDR3 loop reads CAISEGQANTEAFF. Written as DNA, the CDR3 is TGTGCCATCAGTGAGGGACAGGCGAACACTGAAGCTTTCTTT.

The rearrangement uses TRBV7-2 and TRBJ1-6; D gene ambiguous. This CDR3 is built from 15 residues. Germline-derived CDR1 and CDR2 are SGHTA and FQGNSA. Trimming stripped 4 bases from V and 4 bases from J, with 11 bases between. For the CDR3, the DNA is TGTGCCAGCAGCTCTCTGGCGGCTTATAATTCACCCCTCCACTTT. Translation: CASSSLAAYNSPLHF.

The chain is built from TRBV4-2 and TRBJ2-3, with 12 bases matching TRBD2. CDR3 length: 19 amino acids. Losses at the gene ends were 4 bases for V and 1 base for J; bases not matched to a gene: 12. The germline V gene has CDR1 LGHNA and CDR2 YNFKEQ. CDR3 residues: CASSLKGLAGSSGTDTQYF. CDR3 DNA: TGTGCCAGCAGCCTTAAGGGACTAGCGGGTAGTTCGGGCACAGATACGCAGTATTTT.

In nucleotides, the CDR3 is TGTGCCGCCTCAAGGGGGCGCACAGATACGCAGTATTTT. Translating gives CAASRGRTDTQYF. This chain joins TRBV30 and TRBJ2-3; 7 nucleotides agree with TRBD1. Germline V gives CDR1 GTSNPN, CDR2 SVGIG (reference sequence). The length of the CDR3 is 13 residues. Trimming removed 8 bases from V and 1 base from J; junction bases left unmatched: 6.

The chain links TRBV30 to TRBJ1-6; 8 bases agree with TRBD1. The CDR3 loop spans 13 amino acids. Germline V gene lookup returns CDR1 GTSNPN and CDR2 SVGIG (reference sequence). Trimming took 8 bases from V and 5 from J; bases not matched to a gene: 5. The CDR3 region has the DNA TGTGCCACCGGGACAGGCCATAATTCACCCCTCCACTTT. Amino acids: CATGTGHNSPLHF.

The chain has TRBV24-1 and TRBJ2-1, with D possibly matching TRBD1 (6 bases). Germline assignment: CDR1 KGHDR and CDR2 SFDVKD. The CDR3 is made up of 11 amino acids. The ends were cut back, 7 bases at V and 7 bases at J, with 7 bases in the middle. In DNA form, the CDR3 reads TGTGCCACCAGCAGGGGAAATGAGCAGTTCTTC. This encodes CATSRGNEQFF.

This rearrangement joins TRBV27 to TRBJ1-6; the D gene is possibly TRBD1 (6 bases). With 4 bases removed from V and 9 bases from J, the gap between germline ends came to 13 bases. CDR1 is MNHEY and CDR2 is SMNVEV in the germline V gene (reference sequence). The CDR3 spans 14 residues. CDR3 amino acids: CASSSRQDRSPLHF. CDR3 DNA: TGTGCCAGCAGTTCAAGACAGGACCGTTCACCCCTCCACTTT.

V gene TRBV5-1 combines with J gene TRBJ1-3; 8 bases are a match to TRBD1. The CDR3 contains 14 residues. Germline values: CDR1 SGHRS, CDR2 YFSETQ. The V and J ends lost 4 bases and 1 base, in that order; junction bases with no gene match: 1. Written as DNA, the CDR3 is TGCGCCAGCAGCACAGGGGGGTCTGGAAACACCATATATTTT. Translating gives CASSTGGSGNTIYF.

In regard to this clone: At one of its ends the junction is not consistent with the germline gene, which may arise from a read error. The chain carries TRBV5-1 and TRBJ2-7; TRBD1 matches at 8 bases. The CDR3 covers 11 residues. Germline V lookup: CDR1 SGHRS, CDR2 YFSETQ. CDR3 coding DNA: TGCGCCAGCAGCTTGGGGACAGGGTTGAACTTC. Protein product: CASSLGTGLNF.

This chain joins TRBV5-4 and TRBJ1-2, with D perhaps TRBD1 (6 bases). The CDR3 is 13 residues long. Germline CDR1 reads SGHNT; CDR2 reads YYREEE (reference sequence). V was cut by 4 bases and J by 8 bases, with 15 bases left in between. Here the CDR3 DNA reads TGTGCCAGCAGCATAGGACAGTACCTGGGCTACACCTTC. It encodes CASSIGQYLGYTF.

The genes are TRBV27 and TRBJ1-4; D remains ambiguous. V lost 3 bases and J 0 bases, leaving 20 bases between the germline ends. The CDR3 spans 19 residues. Germline lookup yields CDR1 MNHEY and CDR2 SMNVEV (reference sequence). This CDR3 reads CASSLRAGNSRATNEKLFF. The CDR3 DNA is TGTGCCAGCAGTTTGAGGGCCGGCAACAGCCGTGCAACTAATGAAAAACTGTTTTTT.

V and J are TRBV5-6 and TRBJ1-6; D unclear. The CDR3 is 15 amino acids. From germline, CDR1 is SGHDT and CDR2 YYEEEE. V lost 5 bases to trimming and J lost 1 base, with 10 bases between them. The CDR3 here is CASRERVSYNSPLHF. In DNA form, the CDR3 reads TGTGCCAGCAGAGAGCGGGTATCCTATAATTCACCCCTCCACTTT.

V gene TRBV28 combines with J gene TRBJ2-1; 8 bases are a match to TRBD2. Trimming cost V 0 bases and J 4 bases; bases outside gene matches: 11. This CDR3 region has 18 residues. Germline assignment: CDR1 MDHEN and CDR2 SYDVKM. The CDR3 region has the DNA TGTGCCAGCAGTTTATGGGGGCTAGGACGGGAGGGATACAATGAGCAGTTCTTC. Its protein product is CASSLWGLGREGYNEQFF.

The rearrangement links TRBV18 to TRBJ2-2; 10 bases align to TRBD1. Unmatched junction bases numbered 3, after V lost 3 bases and J lost 2 bases. CDR1 and CDR2 from the germline V gene are KGHSH and LQKENI. CDR3 length equals 16 residues. The CDR3 DNA reads TGTGCCAGCTCACCGGGACAGGGGATAAACACCGGGGAGCTGTTTTTT. Amino acids: CASSPGQGINTGELFF.

The V gene is TRBV10-3, the J gene TRBJ2-3; D may be TRBD2 (7 bases). V was cut by 4 bases and J by 2 bases, with 13 bases left in between. There are 15 residues in the CDR3. From germline, CDR1 is ENHRY and CDR2 SYGVKD. This CDR3 reads CAISALGGATDTQYF. The CDR3 bases are TGTGCCATCAGTGCTTTAGGGGGGGCCACAGATACGCAGTATTTT.

The chain links TRBV5-4 to TRBJ2-7; 7 bases map to TRBD2. From germline, CDR1 is SGHNT and CDR2 YYREEE (reference sequence). V shed 3 bases and J 2 bases; nucleotides not matched to a gene: 5. The CDR3 spans 14 residues. The CDR3 bases are TGTGCCAGCAGCTACCGTGGGGGGGCCTACGAGCAGTACTTC. Protein sequence: CASSYRGGAYEQYF.